The rows below give T cell receptor beta chains drawn from one sample of a study of T cell responses to AZD1222 COVID-19 vaccine. The protocol was immunoSEQ multiplex PCR, while the TCRdb copy is restricted to in-frame clones and leaves out a portion. The sample has around 140,000 clones, roughly 90% seen once. This specimen was peripheral blood, taken 28 days after the second AZD1222 dose. The receptors originated from an adult who received the AZD1222 COVID-19 vaccine. CDR3s include the opening cysteine and the closing phenylalanine or tryptophan. Each record gives: clone size, V gene, J gene, CDR3 length, D gene, CDR3 DNA, CDR3 protein. D genes are given only for firm matches. Clone size is shown for a subset of rows, as once, few, many or a class of expanded clone.

clone size: .
V gene: TRBV19
J gene: TRBJ2-3
CDR3 length: 16
D gene: TRBD2
CDR3 DNA: TGTGCCAGTAGCAGGGTGGAGACTAGCGGGAGGGGTTGGCAGTATTTT
CDR3 protein: CASSRVETSGRGWQYF

clone size: .
V gene: TRBV6-6
J gene: TRBJ1-2
CDR3 length: 13
D gene: .
CDR3 DNA: TGTGCCAGCAGTTATCAGGAAAACTATGGCTACACCTTC
CDR3 protein: CASSYQENYGYTF

clone size: .
V gene: TRBV6-2/TRBV6-3
J gene: TRBJ2-7
CDR3 length: 16
D gene: .
CDR3 DNA: TGTGCCAGCAGTTATCTAGGCGGGGTTATTCGGGACGAGCAGTACTTC
CDR3 protein: CASSYLGGVIRDEQYF

clone size: .
V gene: TRBV6-5
J gene: TRBJ1-6
CDR3 length: 15
D gene: .
CDR3 DNA: TGTGCCAGCAGTTACGACGGACAGTATAATTCACCCCTCCACTTT
CDR3 protein: CASSYDGQYNSPLHF

clone size: .
V gene: TRBV5-1
J gene: TRBJ2-4
CDR3 length: 15
D gene: TRBD1
CDR3 DNA: TGCGCCAGCAGCTTAGACAGGGTAGCCAAAAACATTCAGTACTTC
CDR3 protein: CASSLDRVAKNIQYF

clone size: .
V gene: TRBV19
J gene: TRBJ1-1
CDR3 length: 14
D gene: .
CDR3 DNA: TGTGCCAGTAGTATCCAGGGAATCTTCACTGAAGCTTTCTTT
CDR3 protein: CASSIQGIFTEAFF

clone size: .
V gene: TRBV6-2/TRBV6-3
J gene: TRBJ1-5
CDR3 length: 16
D gene: .
CDR3 DNA: TGTGCCAGCAGTTACTCGTTCGAGGCGGGGAATCAGCCCCAGCATTTT
CDR3 protein: CASSYSFEAGNQPQHF

clone size: .
V gene: TRBV29-1
J gene: TRBJ1-4
CDR3 length: 13
D gene: TRBD1
CDR3 DNA: TGCAGCGTAGGGACAGGGGGCGGTGAAAAACTGTTTTTT
CDR3 protein: CSVGTGGGEKLFF

clone size: .
V gene: TRBV4-1
J gene: TRBJ2-3
CDR3 length: 18
D gene: TRBD2
CDR3 DNA: TGCGCCAGCAGCCAAGAAATCCGGGGGAGGGCCTACACAGATACGCAGTATTTT
CDR3 protein: CASSQEIRGRAYTDTQYF

clone size: .
V gene: TRBV7-2
J gene: TRBJ1-5
CDR3 length: 16
D gene: TRBD1
CDR3 DNA: TGTGCCAGCAGCTTCGACAGGGGTACTAGCAATCAGCCCCAGCATTTT
CDR3 protein: CASSFDRGTSNQPQHF

clone size: .
V gene: TRBV28
J gene: TRBJ2-1
CDR3 length: 18
D gene: TRBD2
CDR3 DNA: TGTGCCAGCACCCCTTCTTTGGGACTAGCGGGGGGAATCAATGAGCAGTTCTTC
CDR3 protein: CASTPSLGLAGGINEQFF

clone size: .
V gene: TRBV2
J gene: TRBJ2-5
CDR3 length: 13
D gene: .
CDR3 DNA: TGTGCCAGCAGTAGGTATCAGCAAGAGACCCAGTACTTC
CDR3 protein: CASSRYQQETQYF

clone size: .
V gene: TRBV28
J gene: TRBJ1-1
CDR3 length: 14
D gene: TRBD1
CDR3 DNA: TGTGCCAGCGATGGGGGCAGGGGGCTAACTGAAGCTTTCTTT
CDR3 protein: CASDGGRGLTEAFF

clone size: few
V gene: TRBV18
J gene: TRBJ1-1
CDR3 length: 15
D gene: .
CDR3 DNA: TGTGCCAGCTCACCAACGACACAACAGAACACTGAAGCTTTCTTT
CDR3 protein: CASSPTTQQNTEAFF

clone size: .
V gene: TRBV6-6
J gene: TRBJ1-1
CDR3 length: 16
D gene: TRBD1
CDR3 DNA: TGTGCCAGCAGCCCCCACGGGACAGGGGGGAACACTGAAGCTTTCTTT
CDR3 protein: CASSPHGTGGNTEAFF

clone size: .
V gene: TRBV11-3
J gene: TRBJ2-7
CDR3 length: 15
D gene: .
CDR3 DNA: TGTGCCAGCAGCTTAGAGGCAGGCGATTCCTACGAGCAGTACTTC
CDR3 protein: CASSLEAGDSYEQYF

clone size: .
V gene: TRBV7-9
J gene: TRBJ2-6
CDR3 length: 16
D gene: .
CDR3 DNA: TGTGCCAGCAGCCCCCAGTCAGGTTCTGGGGCCAACGTCCTGACTTTC
CDR3 protein: CASSPQSGSGANVLTF

clone size: .
V gene: TRBV19
J gene: TRBJ1-3
CDR3 length: 14
D gene: .
CDR3 DNA: TGTGCCAGTAGTACACAGAGCTCTGGAAACACCATATATTTT
CDR3 protein: CASSTQSSGNTIYF

clone size: .
V gene: TRBV7-9
J gene: TRBJ1-1
CDR3 length: 12
D gene: .
CDR3 DNA: TGTGCCAGCAGCCCCCCCGGGATTGAAGCTTTCTTT
CDR3 protein: CASSPPGIEAFF

clone size: .
V gene: TRBV11-1
J gene: TRBJ1-6
CDR3 length: 15
D gene: .
CDR3 DNA: TGTGCCAGCAGCCTCCCGGGGAAGCATAATTCACCCCTCCACTTT
CDR3 protein: CASSLPGKHNSPLHF

clone size: .
V gene: TRBV7-8
J gene: TRBJ1-1
CDR3 length: 15
D gene: TRBD1
CDR3 DNA: TGTGCCAGCAGCCGAGACAGGGCCATGAACACTGAAGCTTTCTTT
CDR3 protein: CASSRDRAMNTEAFF

clone size: .
V gene: TRBV18
J gene: TRBJ1-5
CDR3 length: 15
D gene: .
CDR3 DNA: TGTGCCAGCTCACCGGCGGAGGGTGACCGTCAGCCCCAGCATTTT
CDR3 protein: CASSPAEGDRQPQHF

clone size: .
V gene: TRBV5-4
J gene: TRBJ2-2
CDR3 length: 16
D gene: TRBD2
CDR3 DNA: TGTGCCAGCAGCTTGGCTGGCGGGGGGGTAAGCGGGGAGCTGTTTTTT
CDR3 protein: CASSLAGGGVSGELFF

clone size: .
V gene: TRBV7-3
J gene: TRBJ1-1
CDR3 length: 15
D gene: TRBD1
CDR3 DNA: TGTGCCAGCAGCCGCGACAGGGGGCCCAACACTGAAGCTTTCTTT
CDR3 protein: CASSRDRGPNTEAFF

clone size: .
V gene: TRBV7-8
J gene: TRBJ1-3
CDR3 length: 17
D gene: TRBD1
CDR3 DNA: TGTGCCAGCAGCTTATTAGGGGGCAGGGGTTCTGGAAACACCATATATTTT
CDR3 protein: CASSLLGGRGSGNTIYF

clone size: .
V gene: TRBV7-9
J gene: TRBJ2-5
CDR3 length: 14
D gene: .
CDR3 DNA: TGTGCCAGCAGCTTAGGAAACAGAGAAGAGACCCAGTACTTC
CDR3 protein: CASSLGNREETQYF

clone size: few
V gene: TRBV15
J gene: TRBJ2-1
CDR3 length: 16
D gene: TRBD2
CDR3 DNA: TGTGCCACCAGCAGAGGAAGCGGGAGCCACTACAATGAGCAGTTCTTC
CDR3 protein: CATSRGSGSHYNEQFF

clone size: .
V gene: TRBV5-6
J gene: TRBJ1-4
CDR3 length: 15
D gene: TRBD1
CDR3 DNA: TGTGCCAGCAGCAAGGCCGGGACAGGGCGGGAAAAACTGTTTTTT
CDR3 protein: CASSKAGTGREKLFF

clone size: once
V gene: TRBV19
J gene: TRBJ1-2
CDR3 length: 15
D gene: TRBD1
CDR3 DNA: TGTGCCAGTAGTATTCAGGGGGGAGAGAGCTATGGCTACACCTTC
CDR3 protein: CASSIQGGESYGYTF

clone size: .
V gene: TRBV13
J gene: TRBJ2-1
CDR3 length: 14
D gene: .
CDR3 DNA: TGTGCCAGCAGCTTCGGGCAGTTTAACAATGAGCAGTTCTTC
CDR3 protein: CASSFGQFNNEQFF

clone size: once
V gene: TRBV11-2
J gene: TRBJ1-2
CDR3 length: 14
D gene: .
CDR3 DNA: TGTGCCAGCAGCGAGGAGGGGACTGACTATGGCTACACCTTC
CDR3 protein: CASSEEGTDYGYTF

clone size: once
V gene: TRBV4-3
J gene: TRBJ2-7
CDR3 length: 14
D gene: .
CDR3 DNA: TGCGCCAGCAGCCAAGATCGGGGTCACTGGGAGCAGTACTTC
CDR3 protein: CASSQDRGHWEQYF

clone size: .
V gene: TRBV3-1/TRBV3-2
J gene: TRBJ2-5
CDR3 length: 18
D gene: TRBD2
CDR3 DNA: TGTGCCAGCAGCCCATTCCCCTTCCGGGACTACCAGCAAGAGACCCAGTACTTC
CDR3 protein: CASSPFPFRDYQQETQYF

clone size: .
V gene: TRBV28
J gene: TRBJ2-7
CDR3 length: 12
D gene: TRBD1
CDR3 DNA: TGTGCCACTGTCCGGGGACAGGACGAGCAGTACTTC
CDR3 protein: CATVRGQDEQYF

clone size: .
V gene: TRBV24-1
J gene: TRBJ1-4
CDR3 length: 15
D gene: TRBD1
CDR3 DNA: TGTGCCACCAGTGACCGGACAGGGGGCGAGGAAAAACTGTTTTTT
CDR3 protein: CATSDRTGGEEKLFF

clone size: .
V gene: TRBV6-2/TRBV6-3
J gene: TRBJ2-7
CDR3 length: 13
D gene: .
CDR3 DNA: TGTGCCAGCAGTTCAACGCCGCACTACGAGCAGTACTTC
CDR3 protein: CASSSTPHYEQYF

clone size: .
V gene: TRBV6-5
J gene: TRBJ1-2
CDR3 length: 15
D gene: .
CDR3 DNA: TGTGCCAGCAGTTACTCGAGGCCCGCCTACTATGGCTACACCTTC
CDR3 protein: CASSYSRPAYYGYTF

clone size: .
V gene: TRBV3-1/TRBV3-2
J gene: TRBJ1-5
CDR3 length: 15
D gene: .
CDR3 DNA: TGTGCCAGCAGCCAAGATCCTAGAAGCAATCAGCCCCAGCATTTT
CDR3 protein: CASSQDPRSNQPQHF

clone size: .
V gene: TRBV28
J gene: TRBJ1-1
CDR3 length: 14
D gene: .
CDR3 DNA: TGTGCCAGCGTCTCCGGGGGCTCGGCCACTGAAGCTTTCTTT
CDR3 protein: CASVSGGSATEAFF

clone size: .
V gene: TRBV6-5
J gene: TRBJ2-7
CDR3 length: 16
D gene: .
CDR3 DNA: TGTGCCAGCAGTTACTCTGTTTCCATCCGGGTCTACGAGCAGTACTTC
CDR3 protein: CASSYSVSIRVYEQYF

clone size: .
V gene: TRBV5-1
J gene: TRBJ1-1
CDR3 length: 15
D gene: .
CDR3 DNA: TGCGCCAGCAGCTACTACCGGGACACGAACACTGAAGCTTTCTTT
CDR3 protein: CASSYYRDTNTEAFF

clone size: .
V gene: TRBV30
J gene: TRBJ1-1
CDR3 length: 13
D gene: .
CDR3 DNA: TGTGCCTGGAGTGTAGGGGTCCAGAAGGAGCCTTTCTTT
CDR3 protein: CAWSVGVQKEPFF

clone size: .
V gene: TRBV3-1/TRBV3-2
J gene: TRBJ2-1
CDR3 length: 14
D gene: .
CDR3 DNA: TGTGCCAGCAGCCAAGGGGGCCCTTACAATGAGCAGTTCTTC
CDR3 protein: CASSQGGPYNEQFF

clone size: .
V gene: TRBV30
J gene: TRBJ1-3
CDR3 length: 15
D gene: .
CDR3 DNA: TGTGCCTGGAGTGTACCAGGGATCTCTGGAAACACCATATATTTT
CDR3 protein: CAWSVPGISGNTIYF

clone size: .
V gene: TRBV9
J gene: TRBJ1-3
CDR3 length: 14
D gene: .
CDR3 DNA: TGTGCCAGCAGCGTACAGAGCTCTGGAAACACCATATATTTT
CDR3 protein: CASSVQSSGNTIYF

clone size: .
V gene: TRBV6-5
J gene: TRBJ1-5
CDR3 length: 15
D gene: .
CDR3 DNA: TGTGCCAGCAGTCCCGGAGGGGTAAGCAATCAGCCCCAGCATTTT
CDR3 protein: CASSPGGVSNQPQHF

clone size: .
V gene: TRBV18
J gene: TRBJ1-4
CDR3 length: 14
D gene: .
CDR3 DNA: TGTGCCAGCTCACCGGTTATCGAGGCGGAAAAACTGTTTTTT
CDR3 protein: CASSPVIEAEKLFF

clone size: .
V gene: TRBV6-5
J gene: TRBJ1-2
CDR3 length: 13
D gene: TRBD1
CDR3 DNA: TGTGCCAGCAGTTACGTCACAGGGGTGGGCTACACCTTC
CDR3 protein: CASSYVTGVGYTF